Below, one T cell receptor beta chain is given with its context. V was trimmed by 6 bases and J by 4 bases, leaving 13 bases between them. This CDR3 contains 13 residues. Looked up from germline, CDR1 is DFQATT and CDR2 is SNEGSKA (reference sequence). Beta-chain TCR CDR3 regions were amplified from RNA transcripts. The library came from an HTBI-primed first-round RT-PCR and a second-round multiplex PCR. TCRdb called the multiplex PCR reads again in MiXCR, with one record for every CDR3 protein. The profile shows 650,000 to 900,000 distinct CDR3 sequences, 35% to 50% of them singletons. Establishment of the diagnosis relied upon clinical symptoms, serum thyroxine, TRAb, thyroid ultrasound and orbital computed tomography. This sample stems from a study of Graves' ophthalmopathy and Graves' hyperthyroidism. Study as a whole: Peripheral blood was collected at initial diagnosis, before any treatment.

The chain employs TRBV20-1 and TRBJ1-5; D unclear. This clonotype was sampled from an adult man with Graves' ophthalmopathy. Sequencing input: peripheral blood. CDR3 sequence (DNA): TGCAGTGCCGTTAGGACCGATAATCAGCCCCAGCATTTT. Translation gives CSAVRTDNQPQHF.